The 6 T cell receptor beta chains given below trace back to one sample, sequenced in a study of T cells in Graves' hyperthyroidism and ophthalmopathy. It was RNA transcripts that yielded the amplified TCR beta CDR3 regions. Primed by the HTBI set, a first-round RT-PCR was run on the TCR CDR3. One entry per CDR3 protein, called by TCRdb with MiXCR from the multiplex PCR reads. The sample lists hundreds of thousands of distinct CDR3 sequences, approximately 16% occurring once. The sequencing sample was made of blood. These receptors all stem from a woman aged 18-35 years with Graves' hyperthyroidism.

This clonotype has a count of ten or more. The V and J genes are TRBV7-2 and TRBJ2-1; a possible D gene is TRBD1 (5 bases). CDR3 length: 14 amino acids. The germline V gene has CDR1 SGHTA and CDR2 FQGNSA. Between the trimmed V and J ends, which lost 4 bases and 5 bases, there was a span of 12 bases. CDR3 DNA sequence: TGTGCCAGCAGCTCCCGGACAAGTCACAATGAGCAGTTCTTC. This sequence encodes CASSSRTSHNEQFF.

This clonotype was found many times. J is TRBJ2-7 and V is TRBV7-9; unclear D gene. V was shortened by 1 base and J by 4 bases, with 23 bases between the two germline ends. In germline, CDR1 is SEHNR, CDR2 FQNEAQ (reference sequence). This CDR3 is 18 amino acids long. The chain's CDR3 is CASSLGLRSDLWYYEQYF. The CDR3 nucleotides are TGTGCCAGCAGCTTAGGGCTAAGGAGCGATTTGTGGTATTACGAGCAGTACTTC.

This clonotype was seen ten or more times. The V call is TRBV3-1, the J call TRBJ2-2; D possibly corresponds to TRBD1 (6 bases). Between the trimmed V and J ends, which lost 6 bases and 5 bases, there was a span of 13 bases. Germline V CDR1 and CDR2: LGHDT, YNNKEL (reference sequence). The CDR3 loop spans 14 amino acids. The CDR3 DNA sequence: TGTGCCAGCAGTGCAGGGGAATGGACCGGGGAGCTGTTTTTT. Amino acids: CASSAGEWTGELFF.

This clonotype appeared many times. The chain employs TRBV30 and TRBJ1-5; tentatively, D is TRBD1 (6 bases). The germline V gene encodes CDR1 GTSNPN and CDR2 SVGIG (reference sequence). V was clipped by 0 bases and J by 9 bases, with 12 bases between them. This CDR3 contains 13 residues. Written as DNA, the CDR3 is TGTGCCTGGAGTGTTTACAGGGAGGCGCCCCAGCATTTT. Amino acids: CAWSVYREAPQHF.

The CDR3 loop is CASSPMAGEGNTEAFF. The CDR3 nucleotides are TGTGCCAGCTCACCAATGGCAGGGGAGGGGAACACTGAAGCTTTCTTT. The chain links TRBV18 to TRBJ1-1; D is possibly TRBD1 (6 bases). The CDR3 totals 16 residues. Germline lookup yields CDR1 KGHSH and CDR2 LQKENI. V was trimmed by 2 bases and J by 1 base, leaving 14 bases between them.

A remark on this clonotype: A read error may account for a junction end that differs from germline. The CDR3 DNA sequence: TGTGCCAGCAGCTTAGACGTAGACACTGAAACTTTCTTT. Translated: CASSLDVDTETFF. This chain joins TRBV7-2 and TRBJ1-1; D is unclear. CDR3 length equals 13 residues. Germline V lookup: CDR1 SGHTA, CDR2 FQGNSA.